This entry concerns a single TCR beta chain. This sample is part of a study of T-cell reconstitution after alpha-beta-depleted transplantation in children. Unique molecular identifiers were used in preparing the TCRbeta library. MiXCR, applied by TCRdb to the PCR reads, yields one record per CDR3 protein. The data hold hundreds of thousands of distinct CDR3 sequences, with roughly 15% observed a single time. From germline, CDR1 is ENHRY and CDR2 SYGVKD. The CDR3 covers 16 residues. V trimming: 2 bases; J trimming: 6 bases; junction bases outside the gene matches: 8. Source: PBMCs, mostly from graft donor cells, taken 360 days after TCRalphabeta/CD19-depleted stem cell transplant. This clonotype was obtained from a male patient younger than 18 who had a stem cell transplant for acute lymphoblastic leukemia, so the T cells may come from the graft donor. The chain is built from TRBV10-3 and TRBJ2-1; 9 bases fit TRBD2. The CDR3 sequence is CAISETPSSGVNEQFF. CDR3 sequence (DNA): TGTGCCATCAGTGAGACCCCGTCTAGCGGGGTCAATGAGCAGTTCTTC.